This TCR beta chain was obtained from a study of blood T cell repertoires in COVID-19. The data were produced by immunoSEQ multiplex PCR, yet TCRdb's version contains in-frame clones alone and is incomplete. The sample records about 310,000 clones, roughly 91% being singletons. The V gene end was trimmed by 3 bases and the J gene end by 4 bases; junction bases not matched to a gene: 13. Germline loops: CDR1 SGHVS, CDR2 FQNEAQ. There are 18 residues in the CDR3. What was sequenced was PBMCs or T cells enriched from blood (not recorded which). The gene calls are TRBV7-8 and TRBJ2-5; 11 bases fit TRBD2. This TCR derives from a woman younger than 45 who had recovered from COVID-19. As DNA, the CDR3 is TGTGCCAGCAGCTTTCGTCCCGAACTAGCGGGGGAGAGAGAGACCCAGTACTTC. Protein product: CASSFRPELAGERETQYF.